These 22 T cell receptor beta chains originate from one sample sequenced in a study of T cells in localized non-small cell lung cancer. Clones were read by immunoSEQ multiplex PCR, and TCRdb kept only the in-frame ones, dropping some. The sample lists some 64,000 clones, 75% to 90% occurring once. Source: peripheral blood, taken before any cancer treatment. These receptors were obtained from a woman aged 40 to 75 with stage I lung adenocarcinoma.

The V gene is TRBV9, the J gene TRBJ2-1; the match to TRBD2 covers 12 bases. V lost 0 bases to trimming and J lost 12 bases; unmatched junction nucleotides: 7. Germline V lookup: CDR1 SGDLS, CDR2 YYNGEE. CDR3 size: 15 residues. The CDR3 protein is CASSVGLAGVGGQFF. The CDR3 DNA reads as TGTGCCAGCAGCGTAGGACTAGCGGGGGTTGGGGGGCAGTTCTTC.

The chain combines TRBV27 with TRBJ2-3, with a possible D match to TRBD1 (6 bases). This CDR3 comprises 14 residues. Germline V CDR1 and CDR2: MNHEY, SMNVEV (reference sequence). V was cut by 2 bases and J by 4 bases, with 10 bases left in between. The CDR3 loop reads CASSLQGWADTQYF. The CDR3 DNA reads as TGTGCCAGCAGTTTACAGGGGTGGGCAGATACGCAGTATTTT.

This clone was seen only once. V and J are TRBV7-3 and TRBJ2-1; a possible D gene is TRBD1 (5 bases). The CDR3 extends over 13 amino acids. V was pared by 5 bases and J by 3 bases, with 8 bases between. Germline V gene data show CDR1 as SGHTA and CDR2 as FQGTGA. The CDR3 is CASSPQGYNEQFF. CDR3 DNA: TGTGCCAGCAGCCCCCAGGGCTACAATGAGCAGTTCTTC.

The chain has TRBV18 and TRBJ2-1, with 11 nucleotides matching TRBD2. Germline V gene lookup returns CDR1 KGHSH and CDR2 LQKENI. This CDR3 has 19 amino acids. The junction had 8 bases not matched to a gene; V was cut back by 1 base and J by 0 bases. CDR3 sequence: CASSPLPSGGPSSYNEQFF. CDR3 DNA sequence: TGTGCCAGCTCACCACTACCTAGCGGGGGGCCGAGCTCCTACAATGAGCAGTTCTTC.

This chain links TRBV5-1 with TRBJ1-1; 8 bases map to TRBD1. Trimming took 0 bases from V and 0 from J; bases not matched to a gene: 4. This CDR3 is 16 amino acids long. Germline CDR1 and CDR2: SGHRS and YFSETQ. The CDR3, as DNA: TGCGCCAGCAGCTTGGGGACAGGGCACTTGAACACTGAAGCTTTCTTT. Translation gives CASSLGTGHLNTEAFF.

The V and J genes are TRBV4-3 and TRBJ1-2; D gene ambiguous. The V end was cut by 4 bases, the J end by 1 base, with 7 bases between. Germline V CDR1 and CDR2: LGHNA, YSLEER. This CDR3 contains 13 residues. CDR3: CASSPRGNYGYTF. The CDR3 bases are TGCGCCAGCAGCCCTCGGGGTAACTATGGCTACACCTTC.

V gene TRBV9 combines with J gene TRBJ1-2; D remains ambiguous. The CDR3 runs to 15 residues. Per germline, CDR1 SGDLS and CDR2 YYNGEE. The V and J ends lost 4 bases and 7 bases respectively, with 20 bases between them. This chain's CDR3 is CASSPNIDVRFGYTF. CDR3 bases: TGTGCCAGCAGCCCAAACATCGACGTAAGGTTTGGCTACACCTTC.

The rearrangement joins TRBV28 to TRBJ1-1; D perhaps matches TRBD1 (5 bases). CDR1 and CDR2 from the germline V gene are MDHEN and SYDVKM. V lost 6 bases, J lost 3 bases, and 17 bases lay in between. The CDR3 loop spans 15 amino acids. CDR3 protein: CASRVGGGKYTEAFF. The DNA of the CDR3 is TGTGCCAGCAGGGTCGGGGGGGGAAAGTACACTGAAGCTTTCTTT.

CDR3 nucleotide sequence: TGTGCCAGCAGTCTAGCGGGTAGCTCCTACAATGAGCAGTTCTTC. It specifies CASSLAGSSYNEQFF. The chain combines TRBV11-3 with TRBJ2-1; 8 positions match TRBD2. The CDR3 has 15 residues. The V segment lost 6 bases and the J segment 0 bases; nucleotides outside the gene matches: 4. Per germline, CDR1 SGHNT and CDR2 YENEEA.

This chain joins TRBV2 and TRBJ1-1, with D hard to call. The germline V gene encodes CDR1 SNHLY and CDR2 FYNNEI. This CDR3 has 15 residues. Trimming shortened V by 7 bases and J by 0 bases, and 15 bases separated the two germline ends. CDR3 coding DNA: TGTGCCAGCACTCGAGCCATTAACATGAACACTGAAGCTTTCTTT. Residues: CASTRAINMNTEAFF.

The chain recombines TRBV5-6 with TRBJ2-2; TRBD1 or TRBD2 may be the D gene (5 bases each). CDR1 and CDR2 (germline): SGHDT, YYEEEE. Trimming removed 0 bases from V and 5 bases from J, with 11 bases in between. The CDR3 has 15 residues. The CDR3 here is CASSLEGRRTGELFF. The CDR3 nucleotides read TGTGCCAGCAGCTTGGAGGGGCGGAGGACCGGGGAGCTGTTTTTT.

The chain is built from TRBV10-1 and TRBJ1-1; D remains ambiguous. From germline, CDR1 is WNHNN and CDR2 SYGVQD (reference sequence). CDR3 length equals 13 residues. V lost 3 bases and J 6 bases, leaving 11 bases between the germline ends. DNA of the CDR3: TGCGCCAGCAGTGACAGTCTGTCGGCTGAAGCTTTCTTT. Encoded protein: CASSDSLSAEAFF.

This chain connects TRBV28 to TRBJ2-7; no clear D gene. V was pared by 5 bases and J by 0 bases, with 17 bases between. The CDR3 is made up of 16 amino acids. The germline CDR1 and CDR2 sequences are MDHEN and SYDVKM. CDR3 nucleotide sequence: TGTGCCAGCAGTCTAGACGGTGGGGTTTCCTCCTACGAGCAGTACTTC. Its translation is CASSLDGGVSSYEQYF.

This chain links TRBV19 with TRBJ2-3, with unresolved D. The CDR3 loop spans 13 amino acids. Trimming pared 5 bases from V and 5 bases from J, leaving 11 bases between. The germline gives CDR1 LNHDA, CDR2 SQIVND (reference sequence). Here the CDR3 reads CASSAYGGDTQYF. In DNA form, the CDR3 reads TGTGCCAGTAGTGCCTACGGCGGAGATACGCAGTATTTT.

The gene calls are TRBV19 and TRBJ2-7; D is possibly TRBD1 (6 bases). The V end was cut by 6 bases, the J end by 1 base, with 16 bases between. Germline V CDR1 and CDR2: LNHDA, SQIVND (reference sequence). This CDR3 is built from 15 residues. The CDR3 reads CASSLTGPGSYEQYF. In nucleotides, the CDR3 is TGTGCCAGTAGCCTGACAGGCCCGGGGTCCTACGAGCAGTACTTC.

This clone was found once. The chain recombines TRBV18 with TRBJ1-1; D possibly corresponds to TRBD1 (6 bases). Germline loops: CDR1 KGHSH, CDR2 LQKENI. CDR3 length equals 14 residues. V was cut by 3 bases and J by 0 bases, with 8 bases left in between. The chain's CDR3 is CASSPRGMNTEAFF. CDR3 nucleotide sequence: TGTGCCAGCTCACCGAGGGGGATGAACACTGAAGCTTTCTTT. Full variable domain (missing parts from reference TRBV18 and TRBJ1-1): NAGVMQNPRHLVRRRGQEARLRCSPMKGHSHVYWYRQLPEEGLKFMVYLQKENIIDESGMPKERFSAEFPKEGPSILRIQQVVRGDSAAYFCASSPRGMNTEAFFGQGTRLTVV.

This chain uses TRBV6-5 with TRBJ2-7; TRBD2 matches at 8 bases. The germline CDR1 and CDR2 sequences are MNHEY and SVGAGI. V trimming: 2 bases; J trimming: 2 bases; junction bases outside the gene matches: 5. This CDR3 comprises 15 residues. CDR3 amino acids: CASSYASGRTYEQYF. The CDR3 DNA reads TGTGCCAGCAGTTACGCTAGCGGGCGGACCTACGAGCAGTACTTC.

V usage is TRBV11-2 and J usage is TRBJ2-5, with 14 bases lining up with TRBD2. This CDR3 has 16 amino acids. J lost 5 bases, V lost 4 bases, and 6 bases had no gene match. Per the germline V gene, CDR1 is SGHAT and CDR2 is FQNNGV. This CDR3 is CASSSRLAGGGETQYF. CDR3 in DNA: TGTGCCAGCAGCTCCAGACTAGCGGGAGGGGGTGAGACCCAGTACTTC.

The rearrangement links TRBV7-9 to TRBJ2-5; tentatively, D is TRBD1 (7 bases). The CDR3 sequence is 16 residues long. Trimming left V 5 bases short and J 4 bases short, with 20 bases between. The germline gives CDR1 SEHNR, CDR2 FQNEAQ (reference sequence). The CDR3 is CASSKKTGTAGETQYF. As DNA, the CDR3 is TGTGCCAGCAGCAAAAAAACCGGGACAGCGGGAGAGACCCAGTACTTC.

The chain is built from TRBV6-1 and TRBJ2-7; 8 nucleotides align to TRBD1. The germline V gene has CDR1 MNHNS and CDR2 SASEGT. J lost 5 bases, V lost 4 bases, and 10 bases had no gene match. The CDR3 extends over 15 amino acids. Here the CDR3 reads CASSGQGAPRDEQYF. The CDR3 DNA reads TGTGCCAGCAGTGGTCAGGGGGCCCCGAGGGACGAGCAGTACTTC.

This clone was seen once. The CDR3 is CASSMVDRGGTEAFF. The CDR3 DNA sequence: TGTGCCAGTAGTATGGTGGACAGGGGCGGCACTGAAGCTTTCTTT. The chain couples TRBV19 to TRBJ1-1; 9 bases match TRBD1. CDR1 is LNHDA, CDR2 SQIVND, per germline (reference sequence). This CDR3 is built from 15 residues. J gave up 4 bases and V 3 bases, and 6 bases lay outside the gene matches.

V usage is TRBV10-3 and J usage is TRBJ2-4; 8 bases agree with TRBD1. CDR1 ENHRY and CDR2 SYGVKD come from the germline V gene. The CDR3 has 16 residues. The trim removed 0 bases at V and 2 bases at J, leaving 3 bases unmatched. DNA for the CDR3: TGTGCCATCAGTGAGTCGGCAGGGGGCACCAAAAACATTCAGTACTTC. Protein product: CAISESAGGTKNIQYF.